The 30 T cell receptor beta chains below were found in one sample sequenced in a study of cytomegalovirus exposure and HLA in healthy donors. The method was immunoSEQ multiplex PCR; TCRdb's version includes in-frame clones alone and lacks a portion of them. The data show some 140,000 clones, around 84% seen once. Material for sequencing was PBMCs. Receptors were obtained from a human donor in good health.

This clone was found a few times. The rearrangement uses TRBV15 and TRBJ2-5, with 11 nucleotides matching TRBD2. With V trimmed by 3 bases and J by 2 bases, 8 bases remained unmatched. The CDR3 loop spans 17 amino acids. The germline V gene encodes CDR1 LNHNV and CDR2 YYDKDF (reference sequence). The DNA for the CDR3 is TGTGCCACCAGCAGTGGGACCGGGACTAGCGGACAAGAGACCCAGTACTTC. This codes for CATSSGTGTSGQETQYF.

The V and J genes are TRBV27 and TRBJ1-2, with D maybe TRBD1 (5 bases). Germline CDR1 MNHEY, CDR2 SMNVEV (reference sequence). The CDR3 consists of 14 residues. Trimming removed 2 bases from V and 5 bases from J, with 12 bases in between. The CDR3 sequence: CASSLRGSGYGYTF. Written as DNA, the CDR3 is TGTGCCAGCAGTTTAAGGGGAAGTGGGTATGGCTACACCTTC.

The DNA of the CDR3 is TGCGCCAGCAGCCTTGGAGGGGTCTTTCTGGAGGCGGACACCATATATTTT. Its protein product is CASSLGGVFLEADTIYF. The J gene is TRBJ1-3, the V gene TRBV4-1; maybe TRBD1 (5 bases). V dropped 4 bases and J dropped 8 bases, with 24 bases sitting between them. Looked up from germline, CDR1 is MGHRA and CDR2 is YSYEKL. This CDR3 is built from 17 residues.

This clone was seen a few times. The chain joins TRBV4-1 to TRBJ1-6; tentative D call: TRBD1 (5 bases). This CDR3 contains 17 residues. V lost 3 bases to trimming and J lost 8 bases, with 20 bases between them. CDR1 is MGHRA and CDR2 is YSYEKL in the germline V gene. CDR3 region: CASSQGGRGPLYSPLHF. CDR3 DNA sequence: TGCGCCAGCAGCCAGGGAGGACGGGGACCCCTATATTCACCCCTCCACTTT.

The rearrangement joins TRBV11-1 to TRBJ2-7; D might be TRBD1 (6 bases). Per germline, CDR1 SGHAT and CDR2 FQDESV (reference sequence). V shed 5 bases and J shed 3 bases, with 14 bases lying between them. This CDR3 comprises 14 residues. The CDR3 nucleotides read TGTGCCAGCAGCCTAATGACAGGCTTCTACGAGCAGTACTTC. Translation gives CASSLMTGFYEQYF.

The rearrangement uses TRBV6-1 and TRBJ2-4, with D tentatively TRBD1 (6 bases). Germline V gene data show CDR1 as MNHNS and CDR2 as SASEGT. The CDR3 sequence is 13 residues long. The V end was cut by 2 bases, the J end by 15 bases, with 17 bases between. The CDR3 loop is CASSESSDRIAYF. CDR3 bases: TGTGCCAGCAGTGAATCTTCCGACAGGATAGCGTACTTC.

This chain connects TRBV2 to TRBJ1-1; D unresolved. This CDR3 contains 13 residues. V lost 4 bases and J 1 base, leaving 7 bases between the germline ends. Germline assignment: CDR1 SNHLY and CDR2 FYNNEI. This CDR3 is CASSVVQNTEAFF. In DNA form, the CDR3 reads TGTGCCAGCAGTGTGGTACAGAACACTGAAGCTTTCTTT.

The chain combines TRBV27 with TRBJ2-7, with TRBD1 matching over 10 bases. This CDR3 is 15 amino acids long. With V trimmed by 6 bases and J by 0 bases, 5 bases remained unmatched. From germline, CDR1 is MNHEY and CDR2 SMNVEV (reference sequence). The CDR3 DNA reads TGTGCCAGCAGAGGGACAGGGGTTAACTCCTACGAGCAGTACTTC. Its protein is CASRGTGVNSYEQYF.

The CDR3 sequence: CASRAHGSTEAFF. The CDR3 DNA is TGTGCCAGCAGGGCCCATGGGAGCACTGAAGCTTTCTTT. The chain employs TRBV6-4 and TRBJ1-1; D gene ambiguous. V was clipped by 6 bases and J by 4 bases, with 12 bases between them. The CDR3 loop spans 13 amino acids. CDR1 MRHNA and CDR2 SNTAGT come from the germline V gene.

The CDR3 nucleotides read TGTGCCAGCAGCGAAGGCCGAGCTGCCGGGGGACCAGATACGCAGTATTTT. Encoded protein: CASSEGRAAGGPDTQYF. This chain uses TRBV9 with TRBJ2-3; D is perhaps TRBD2 (6 bases). Per the germline V gene, CDR1 is SGDLS and CDR2 is YYNGEE. The V and J ends lost 3 bases and 4 bases respectively, with 21 bases between them. The CDR3 extends over 17 amino acids.

The V call is TRBV28, the J call TRBJ2-7; 9 bases are shared with TRBD2. J lost 0 bases, V lost 4 bases, and 4 bases had no gene match. The germline gives CDR1 MDHEN, CDR2 SYDVKM. The CDR3 runs to 15 residues. The CDR3 coding sequence is TGTGCCAGCAGTTCCGGGACTAGCCGCTCCTACGAGCAGTACTTC. This codes for CASSSGTSRSYEQYF.

The rearrangement joins TRBV11-2 to TRBJ2-3; 9 positions match TRBD2. The CDR3 is made up of 15 amino acids. CDR1 and CDR2 (germline): SGHAT, FQNNGV. The junction had 6 bases not matched to a gene; V was cut back by 6 bases and J by 2 bases. The CDR3 nucleotides are TGTGCCAGCAGGGTAGCGGGAGTAGCCACAGATACGCAGTATTTT. Protein: CASRVAGVATDTQYF.

V usage is TRBV6-1 and J usage is TRBJ2-7, with 9 bases lining up with TRBD1. Germline CDR1 and CDR2: MNHNS and SASEGT. The CDR3 length is 13 residues. Trimming cost V 5 bases and J 3 bases; bases outside gene matches: 2. The CDR3 coding sequence is TGTGCCAGCAGTACGGACAGGGGCTACGAGCAGTACTTC. Its translation is CASSTDRGYEQYF.

V usage is TRBV7-2 and J usage is TRBJ1-1; TRBD1 matches at 8 bases. CDR3 length: 15 residues. Per the germline V gene, CDR1 is SGHTA and CDR2 is FQGNSA. The V gene end was trimmed by 5 bases and the J gene end by 5 bases; junction bases not matched to a gene: 10. The chain's CDR3 is CASSLNRGGATEAFF. CDR3 sequence (DNA): TGTGCCAGCAGCCTTAACAGGGGGGGCGCGACTGAAGCTTTCTTT.

The gene calls are TRBV19 and TRBJ1-2, with TRBD1 identical over 7 bases. The CDR3 has 16 residues. Germline V gives CDR1 LNHDA, CDR2 SQIVND (reference sequence). J gave up 5 bases and V 5 bases, and 14 bases lay outside the gene matches. CDR3 loop: CASSSTRTGEAYGYTF. The CDR3 bases are TGTGCCAGTAGTTCCACCCGAACAGGGGAGGCGTATGGCTACACCTTC.

This sequence joins TRBV29-1 and TRBJ2-3, with 7 nucleotides matching TRBD1. The junction had 7 bases not matched to a gene; V was cut back by 2 bases and J by 2 bases. This CDR3 contains 15 residues. From germline, CDR1 is SQVTM and CDR2 ANQGSEA. CDR3 region: CSVERQGVPTDTQYF. CDR3 in DNA: TGCAGCGTTGAACGACAGGGAGTCCCCACAGATACGCAGTATTTT.

This clone was picked up a small number of times. This chain links TRBV2 with TRBJ1-6; 7 bases line up with TRBD1. Germline V gene lookup returns CDR1 SNHLY and CDR2 FYNNEI. With V trimmed by 5 bases and J by 6 bases, 4 bases remained unmatched. The CDR3 consists of 14 residues. The CDR3 loop is CASSSDRANSPLHF. CDR3 DNA sequence: TGTGCCAGCAGTTCCGACAGGGCTAATTCACCCCTCCACTTT.

The V and J genes are TRBV10-3 and TRBJ1-3; tentatively, D is TRBD1 (6 bases). Per the germline V gene, CDR1 is ENHRY and CDR2 is SYGVKD. The CDR3 totals 14 residues. V shed 6 bases and J shed 2 bases, with 11 bases lying between them. The CDR3 reads CAIRDRITGNTIYF. In nucleotides, the CDR3 is TGTGCCATCAGGGACAGAATCACTGGAAACACCATATATTTT.

The CDR3 loop reads CASSQDQDRYTQYF. DNA for the CDR3: TGCGCCAGCAGCCAAGATCAGGACAGGTATACGCAGTATTTT. The chain carries TRBV4-3 and TRBJ2-3, with 7 bases aligning to TRBD1. The V gene's germline CDR1 is LGHNA and CDR2 YSLEER. Trimming at V came to 0 bases and at J to 7 bases, leaving 4 bases not matched to a gene. This CDR3 is built from 14 residues.

This clone has a single count. V gene TRBV7-9 combines with J gene TRBJ2-7; no clear D gene. The CDR3 sequence is 12 residues long. Germline-derived CDR1 and CDR2 are SEHNR and FQNEAQ (reference sequence). V shed 3 bases and J shed 5 bases, with 8 bases lying between them. The CDR3 is CASSFSRDEQYF. CDR3 DNA sequence: TGTGCCAGCAGCTTCAGTCGTGACGAGCAGTACTTC.

The chain carries TRBV7-3 and TRBJ2-7, with 11 positions matching TRBD1. V lost 4 bases, J lost 5 bases, and 4 bases stayed unmatched. The CDR3 spans 14 residues. In germline, CDR1 is SGHTA, CDR2 FQGTGA. The CDR3 bases are TGTGCCAGCAGCTCCGGGACAGGGGGGCACGAGCAGTACTTC. This encodes CASSSGTGGHEQYF.

A few counts support this clone. J is TRBJ2-7 and V is TRBV5-1, with D maybe TRBD1 (5 bases). The CDR3 runs to 14 residues. From germline, CDR1 is SGHRS and CDR2 YFSETQ. Trimming took 4 bases from V and 4 from J, leaving 15 bases between them. CDR3 loop: CASSPGDSRYEQYF. The DNA of the CDR3 is TGCGCCAGCAGCCCCGGAGACAGCCGGTACGAGCAGTACTTC.

This rearrangement joins TRBV7-9 to TRBJ2-1; D may be TRBD1 (5 bases). The V gene lost 2 bases and the J gene lost 8 bases, with 16 bases spanning the gap. This CDR3 comprises 15 residues. CDR1 is SEHNR and CDR2 is FQNEAQ in the germline V gene (reference sequence). CDR3 loop: CASSLLARASDEQFF. The DNA of the CDR3 is TGTGCCAGCAGCTTATTGGCCAGGGCATCAGATGAGCAGTTCTTC.

The table lists this clone with a count of one. The CDR3: CASSLVMGQNTEAFF. In nucleotides, the CDR3 is TGTGCCAGCAGCTTAGTAATGGGACAGAACACTGAAGCTTTCTTT. The chain recombines TRBV7-9 with TRBJ1-1, with a weak D call TRBD1 (6 bases). V lost 1 base, J lost 1 base, and 10 bases lay in between. The germline V gene has CDR1 SEHNR and CDR2 FQNEAQ (reference sequence). The CDR3 runs 15 residues.

This clone was picked up one time. The rearrangement joins TRBV5-1 to TRBJ1-4; 8 bases map to TRBD1. The CDR3 consists of 14 residues. Trimming took 2 bases from V and 7 from J; bases not matched to a gene: 4. The germline gives CDR1 SGHRS, CDR2 YFSETQ. The CDR3 spells CASSFWTGSEKLFF. The CDR3 DNA follows: TGCGCCAGCAGCTTTTGGACAGGGAGTGAAAAACTGTTTTTT.

The chain is built from TRBV2 and TRBJ2-3, with 14 bases fitting TRBD2. This CDR3 comprises 20 residues. The germline V gene has CDR1 SNHLY and CDR2 FYNNEI. Trimming took 7 bases from V and 2 from J; bases not matched to a gene: 17. The CDR3 loop is CASNYPGLAGVLHATDTQYF. CDR3 nucleotides: TGTGCCAGCAATTATCCGGGACTAGCGGGAGTTTTGCACGCCACAGATACGCAGTATTTT.

V usage is TRBV27 and J usage is TRBJ1-2; tentative D call: TRBD1 (6 bases). The V end was cut by 6 bases, the J end by 2 bases, with 25 bases between. This CDR3 contains 18 residues. Germline V CDR1 and CDR2: MNHEY, SMNVEV (reference sequence). In nucleotides, the CDR3 is TGTGCCAGCAGCCAGGAATATCGTGGGACAAACTTCAACTATGGCTACACCTTC. Residues: CASSQEYRGTNFNYGYTF.

The chain is built from TRBV25-1 and TRBJ2-2; 7 bases match TRBD1. In germline, CDR1 is MGHDK, CDR2 SYGVNS. V shed 7 bases, J shed 4 bases, and the junction held 3 bases outside the gene matches. The CDR3 spans 13 residues. CDR3 region: CASIRQGTGELFF. The CDR3 DNA follows: TGTGCCAGCATACGACAGGGCACCGGGGAGCTGTTTTTT.

The chain employs TRBV2 and TRBJ2-7; 11 bases line up with TRBD1. The length of the CDR3 is 15 residues. V shed 7 bases, J shed 6 bases, and the junction held 11 bases outside the gene matches. Germline CDR1 is SNHLY and CDR2 is FYNNEI. The CDR3: CASISLDRGPPEQYF. CDR3 DNA sequence: TGTGCCAGCATATCCCTGGACAGGGGGCCCCCCGAGCAGTACTTC.

The chain has TRBV5-1 and TRBJ1-5; D is ambiguous. There are 13 residues in the CDR3. CDR1 SGHRS and CDR2 YFSETQ come from the germline V gene. The ends were cut back, 1 base at V and 10 bases at J, with 12 bases in the middle. Written as DNA, the CDR3 is TGCGCCAGCAGCTTGCAGGTCAACAGTCCCCAGCATTTT. Translated: CASSLQVNSPQHF.